A selection of T cell receptor beta chains follows, all from one sample in a study of blood T cell repertoires in COVID-19. Data came from immunoSEQ multiplex PCR; TCRdb stores just in-frame clones and leaves some out. This sample has fewer than 150,000 clones, with 75% to 85% found just once. The source material was peripheral blood. These receptors were collected from a woman over 75 with acute or convalescent COVID-19. The CDR3 runs from the conserved cysteine through the conserved F or W. The D gene is left open where the match is weak. Expanded clones are given a class, and other clones once, few, many or no size at all.

TRBJ2-1 | . | TRBV28 | . | TGTGCCAGCAGTTCTTGGACTACTTATACGAGGAATGAGCAGTTCTTC | CASSSWTTYTRNEQFF
TRBJ1-2 | TRBD1 | TRBV7-8 | . | TGTGCCAGCAGCCTCGGACAGGGGCCTTTACCATATGGCTACACCTTC | CASSLGQGPLPYGYTF
TRBJ2-1 | TRBD2 | TRBV27 | . | TGTGCCAGCAGTTTTGCGGGAGGGTACAATGAGCAGTTCTTC | CASSFAGGYNEQFF
TRBJ2-6 | TRBD2 | TRBV28 | . | TGTGCCACGACGCCGATGGGACTAGTCGCCTCTGGGGCCAACGTCCTGACTTTC | CATTPMGLVASGANVLTF
TRBJ2-1 | TRBD2 | TRBV6-2/TRBV6-3 | . | TGTGCCAGCAGTTACTCGGAGCGGGGTAGTAATGAGCAGTTCTTC | CASSYSERGSNEQFF
TRBJ1-2 | . | TRBV4-1 | few | TGCGCCAGCCGTCTTGGTTTGGAGAGCTACACCTTC | CASRLGLESYTF
TRBJ1-2 | . | TRBV4-1 | . | TGCGCCAGCAGCCATGGCGGTCCTTATGGCTACACCTTC | CASSHGGPYGYTF
TRBJ2-3 | TRBD2 | TRBV2 | . | TGTGCCAGCAGTGAAGAGGCGGGGGGCCGGACAGATACGCAGTATTTT | CASSEEAGGRTDTQYF
TRBJ1-5 | . | TRBV5-1 | once | TGCGCCAGCAGCCCGAGGACTGGAAGGAATCAGCCCCAGCATTTT | CASSPRTGRNQPQHF
TRBJ1-2 | TRBD1 | TRBV30 | . | TGTGCCTGGAGTGACGGGACAGTCTATGGCTACACCTTC | CAWSDGTVYGYTF
TRBJ2-3 | TRBD1 | TRBV28 | . | TGTGCCAGCAGTTGGACAGGGGGCTTAGTCACAGGTACAGATACGCAGTATTTT | CASSWTGGLVTGTDTQYF
TRBJ2-7 | . | TRBV9 | . | TGTGCCAGCAGCGCCGGCGCCACTAAGGGGCACGAGCAGTACTTC | CASSAGATKGHEQYF
TRBJ1-5 | . | TRBV6-1 | . | TGTGCCAGCAGTGAATCAGGTAATCAGCCCCAGCATTTT | CASSESGNQPQHF
TRBJ2-1 | TRBD2 | TRBV4-1 | . | TGCGCCAGCAGCCAAGATAGGAGCGGGAGGTATTTCAGTGAGCAGTTCTTC | CASSQDRSGRYFSEQFF
TRBJ2-7 | TRBD2 | TRBV6-1 | . | TGTGCCAGCAGTGAGGCTAGCGGCACAACAACCTACGAGCAGTACTTC | CASSEASGTTTYEQYF
TRBJ2-5 | . | TRBV2 | . | TGTGCCAGCTCCCTGAGCGGCGCCTACCAAGAGACCCAGTACTTC | CASSLSGAYQETQYF
TRBJ2-3 | TRBD2 | TRBV27 | . | TGTGCCAGCAGTTTATTGGGGGGGGACACAGATACGCAGTATTTT | CASSLLGGDTDTQYF
TRBJ2-7 | TRBD1 | TRBV6-5 | . | TGTGCCAGCAGTTACCAGGGGGCTTTCATGGACGAGCAGTACTTC | CASSYQGAFMDEQYF
TRBJ1-4 | . | TRBV12-5 | . | TGTGCTAGTGGGCTTAGAGAGGGGGAACGAGGAGAAAAACTGTTTTTT | CASGLREGERGEKLFF
TRBJ2-2 | . | TRBV7-6 | . | TGTGCCAGCAGCTTATCAGGGACCGGGGAGCTGTTTTTT | CASSLSGTGELFF
TRBJ2-5 | TRBD2 | TRBV5-4 | . | TGTGCCAGCAGCTCCCTATTTACTAGCGGGGGTTCCCAAGAGACCCAGTACTTC | CASSSLFTSGGSQETQYF
TRBJ2-5 | . | TRBV2 | . | TGTGCCAGCAGTGTTGTAGCGGTGGGGGGGACCCAGTACTTC | CASSVVAVGGTQYF
TRBJ2-5 | TRBD2 | TRBV27 | . | TGTGCCATTAAAGGTCTAGCGGGCAGAAAAGAGACCCAGTACTTC | CAIKGLAGRKETQYF
TRBJ2-1 | TRBD2 | TRBV6-2/TRBV6-3 | . | TGTGCCAGCAGTTATTCCTCTAGCGGGAGGGCGATCAATGAGCAGTTCTTC | CASSYSSSGRAINEQFF
TRBJ2-3 | . | TRBV2 | few | TGTGCCAGCAGTGAGTTGAGAGCTAGCACAGATACGCAGTATTTT | CASSELRASTDTQYF
TRBJ1-1 | TRBD1 | TRBV15 | few | TGTGCCACCAGCACCGGGACAGCGATAATGAACACTGAAGCTTTCTTT | CATSTGTAIMNTEAFF
TRBJ1-6 | . | TRBV2 | . | TGTGCCAGCAAGGGGGAATTGAATTCACCCCTCCACTTT | CASKGELNSPLHF
TRBJ1-1 | . | TRBV29-1 | few | TGCAGCGTTGAATTTCGGTTGCACCGGAACACTGAAGCTTTCTTT | CSVEFRLHRNTEAFF
TRBJ2-3 | . | TRBV10-3 | few | TGTGCCATCAGTGACCCACTGGGCAGGGGAAGCGCAGATACGCAGTATTTT | CAISDPLGRGSADTQYF
TRBJ1-2 | . | TRBV23-1 | . | TGCGCCAGCAGTCACCGGAGTTATGGCTACACCTTC | CASSHRSYGYTF
TRBJ1-1 | . | TRBV11-1 | . | TGTGCCAGCAGCTTACCAGGGTCAGTCTTCGCTTTCTTT | CASSLPGSVFAFF
TRBJ2-2 | TRBD2 | TRBV2 | . | TGTGCCAGCAGCATAGGACTAGCTGCCAACACCGGGGAGCTGTTTTTT | CASSIGLAANTGELFF
TRBJ2-7 | . | TRBV5-1 | . | TGCGCCAGCAGCTTGAGCTTAGAGGACTACGAGCAGTACTTC | CASSLSLEDYEQYF
TRBJ1-5 | TRBD1 | TRBV6-5 | . | TGTGCCAGCAACCCGACAGGGGGTCTTCAGCCCCAGCATTTT | CASNPTGGLQPQHF
TRBJ2-2 | TRBD2 | TRBV4-2 | . | TGTGCCAGCAGCCACAACGGGGGGGCGGCCGGGGAGCTGTTTTTT | CASSHNGGAAGELFF